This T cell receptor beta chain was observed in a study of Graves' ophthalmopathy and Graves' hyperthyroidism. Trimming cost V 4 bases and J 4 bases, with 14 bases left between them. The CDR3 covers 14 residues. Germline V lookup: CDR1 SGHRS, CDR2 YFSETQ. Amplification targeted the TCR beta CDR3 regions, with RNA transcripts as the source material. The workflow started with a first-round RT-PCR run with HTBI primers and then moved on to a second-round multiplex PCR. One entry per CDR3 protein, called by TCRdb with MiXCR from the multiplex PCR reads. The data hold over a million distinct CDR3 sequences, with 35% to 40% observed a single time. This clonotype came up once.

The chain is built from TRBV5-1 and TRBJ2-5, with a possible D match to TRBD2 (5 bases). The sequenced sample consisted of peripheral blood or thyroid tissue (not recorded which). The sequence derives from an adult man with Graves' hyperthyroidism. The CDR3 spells CASSRVGLIETQYF. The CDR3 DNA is TGCGCCAGCAGCCGCGTTGGACTGATAGAGACCCAGTACTTC.